This TCR beta chain was recorded in a study of cytomegalovirus exposure and HLA in healthy donors. Looking at the study overall: In an earlier analysis, around 120 million unique TCR beta sequences were found from 150 million to 200 million T cells. Whole-study results and caveats: Roughly uniform sequencing depth across donors was assumed, possibly incorrectly. One cluster of highly shared sequence variants probably arose as a sequencing artifact. Later on, an analysis showed TCR association rates differing by HLA locus, with DRB1 the most and HLA-C the fewest.

Points on this clone: The antigen remains undetermined.

The PCR made use of 60 Vbeta and 13 Jbeta primers. The method was immunoSEQ multiplex PCR; TCRdb's version includes in-frame clones alone and lacks a portion of them. The sample consists of tens of thousands of clones, roughly 80% of them appearing once. Germline V lookup: CDR1 SGHDN, CDR2 FVKESK. The CDR3 sequence is 18 residues long. Trimming removed 0 bases from V and 6 bases from J; junction bases left unmatched: 7. This TCR was recovered from a woman in her twenties or thirties in good health and CMV-seronegative. The chain links TRBV14 to TRBJ2-1; TRBD2 agrees at 14 bases. The sample comprised PBMCs. Here the CDR3 reads CASSQERLAGGRGNEQFF. As DNA, the CDR3 is TGTGCCAGCAGCCAAGAGAGACTAGCGGGGGGGCGGGGCAATGAGCAGTTCTTC.